This TCR beta chain was retrieved from a study of blood T cells in healthy people across ages. Study-level points and caveats: A greater number of naive CD4+ cells and higher diversity distinguished long-lived donors from aged donors. PBMCs left unsorted prevented a conclusive naive versus antigen-experienced comparison.

The CDR3 extends over 14 amino acids. Germline CDR1 is SGHTA and CDR2 is FQGNSA. Trimming cost V 1 base and J 5 bases, with 11 bases left between them. Note on this clonotype: What it recognizes is unknown.

A second roughly 6 to 12 cycle PCR used barcoded and J-beta primers. In TCRdb, the 5' RACE reads were re-called with MiXCR into one record per CDR3 protein. The repertoire holds 600,000 or so distinct CDR3 sequences, with roughly 30% as singletons. This sequence was found in a woman over 75 in good health. Sample: blood. This chain joins TRBV7-2 and TRBJ1-1; no reliable D call. This chain's CDR3 is CASSLEGLGTEAFF. The CDR3 bases are TGTGCCAGCAGCTTAGAAGGTCTGGGAACTGAAGCTTTCTTT.